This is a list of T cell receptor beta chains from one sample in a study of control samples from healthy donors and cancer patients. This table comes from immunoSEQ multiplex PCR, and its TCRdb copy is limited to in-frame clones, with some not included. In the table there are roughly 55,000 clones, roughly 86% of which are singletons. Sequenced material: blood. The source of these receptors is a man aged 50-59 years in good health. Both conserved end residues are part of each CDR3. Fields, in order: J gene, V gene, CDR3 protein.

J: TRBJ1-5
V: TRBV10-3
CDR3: CAISEKENSNQPQHF

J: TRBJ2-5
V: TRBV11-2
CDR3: CASSLSRETQYF

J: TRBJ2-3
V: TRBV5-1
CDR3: CASSLGDRGQDTQYF

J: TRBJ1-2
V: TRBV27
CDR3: CASSSIMLVGTGWGDYTF

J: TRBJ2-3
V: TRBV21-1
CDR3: CASSTQQGGGRAFSTDTQYF

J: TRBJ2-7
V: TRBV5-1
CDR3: CASSLGGGGSNEQYF

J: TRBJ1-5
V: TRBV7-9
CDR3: CAILIPEGNQPQHF

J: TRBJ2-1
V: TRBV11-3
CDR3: CASSLWGTGDHNEQFF

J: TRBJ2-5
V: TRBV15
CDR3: CATSRGGKGVPETQYF

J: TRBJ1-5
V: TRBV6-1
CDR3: CASSEAENQPQHF

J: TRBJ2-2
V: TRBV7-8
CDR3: CASSLIGGNTGELFF

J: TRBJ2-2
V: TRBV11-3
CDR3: CASSSGGIGELFF

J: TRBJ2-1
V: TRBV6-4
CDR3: CASREEPKSYNEQFF

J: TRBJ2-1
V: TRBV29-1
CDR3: CSAQPGYNEQFF

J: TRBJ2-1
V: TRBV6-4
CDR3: CASSLTGSSYNEQFF

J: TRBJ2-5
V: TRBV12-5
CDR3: CASGLGLAGLAGSETQYF

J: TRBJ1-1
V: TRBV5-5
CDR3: CASSLAGGGRTEAFF

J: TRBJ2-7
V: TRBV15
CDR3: CATSKLGTSGSSYEQYF

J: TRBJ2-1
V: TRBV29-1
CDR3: CSARQGQDEQFF

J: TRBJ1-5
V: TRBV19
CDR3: CASSMGTDSNQPQHF

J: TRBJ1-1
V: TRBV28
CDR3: CASSLGQGKTFF

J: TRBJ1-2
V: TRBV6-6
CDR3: CASSYSEQGPYGYTF

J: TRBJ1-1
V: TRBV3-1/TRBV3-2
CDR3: CASSQGWDRGGTEAFF

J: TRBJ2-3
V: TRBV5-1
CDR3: CASSLEGTRGVGATQYF

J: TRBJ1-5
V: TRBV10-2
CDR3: CASGLGASNQPQHF

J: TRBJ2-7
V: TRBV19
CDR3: CATSVATYEQYF

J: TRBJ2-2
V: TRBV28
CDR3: CASSPSRTGATNTGELFF

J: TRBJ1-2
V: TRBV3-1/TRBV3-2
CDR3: CASGRGNYGYTF

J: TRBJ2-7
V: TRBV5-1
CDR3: CASSPAGYVKYF

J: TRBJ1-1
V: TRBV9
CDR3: CASSVEPIGGGMNTEAFF

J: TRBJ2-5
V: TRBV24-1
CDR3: CATGRGGEETQYF

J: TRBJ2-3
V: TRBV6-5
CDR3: CASSYSAPTDTQYF

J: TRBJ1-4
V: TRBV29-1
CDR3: CSVRNNQGANEKLFF

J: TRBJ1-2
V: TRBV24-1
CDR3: CATSDTTDSYTF

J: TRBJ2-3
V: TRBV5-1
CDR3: CASSLASSGVDTQYF

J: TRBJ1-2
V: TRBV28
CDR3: CASSPGTGDYGYTF

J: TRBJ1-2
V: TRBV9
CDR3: CASSVGGTSNYGYTF

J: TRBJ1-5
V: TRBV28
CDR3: CASSSPIVYSNQPQHF

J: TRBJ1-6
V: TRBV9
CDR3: CASSGTGNSPLHF

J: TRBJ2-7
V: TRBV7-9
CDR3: CASSRGTSGRSYEQYF

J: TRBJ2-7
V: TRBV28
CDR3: CASSLMGRLEQYF

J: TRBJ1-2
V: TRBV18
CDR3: CASSPVADRDYGYTF

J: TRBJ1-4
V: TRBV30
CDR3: CAWSPQEKLFF

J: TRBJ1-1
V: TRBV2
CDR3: CASTIGKDTEAFF

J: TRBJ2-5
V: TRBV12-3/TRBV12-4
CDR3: CASSKREQETQYF

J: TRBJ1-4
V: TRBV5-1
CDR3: CASSLGTVATNEKLFF

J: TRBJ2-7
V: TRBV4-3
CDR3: CASSQVPDTYEQYF

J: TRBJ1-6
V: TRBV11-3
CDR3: CASSLHGGPLHF

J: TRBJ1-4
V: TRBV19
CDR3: CASSKTSNEKLFF

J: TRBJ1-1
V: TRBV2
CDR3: CASSGQGGGSYTEAFF

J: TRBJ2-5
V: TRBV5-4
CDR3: CASSLASETQYF

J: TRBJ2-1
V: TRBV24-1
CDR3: CATSDSPGQSNNEQFF

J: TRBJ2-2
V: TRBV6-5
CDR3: CASSYWGEVDTGELFF

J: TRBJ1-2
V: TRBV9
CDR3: CASSAWGMGDYGYTF

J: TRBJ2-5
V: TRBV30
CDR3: CAWSGKGTGTQETQYF

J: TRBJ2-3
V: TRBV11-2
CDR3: CASSYSGSGDTQYF

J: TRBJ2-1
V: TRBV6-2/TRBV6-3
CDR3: CASSYPREGGSSYNEQFF

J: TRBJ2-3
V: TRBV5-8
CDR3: CASSSRWSGNTQYF

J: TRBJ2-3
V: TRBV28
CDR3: CASSLGSAITDTQYF

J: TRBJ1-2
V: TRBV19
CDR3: CASSIEVSSGVGYGYTF